This T cell receptor beta chain was sequenced during a study of cytomegalovirus exposure and HLA in healthy donors. The germline V gene encodes CDR1 KGHSH and CDR2 LQKENI. The CDR3 totals 15 residues. Trimming at V came to 6 bases and at J to 6 bases, leaving 12 bases not matched to a gene. It was with 60 Vbeta and 13 Jbeta primers that the PCR ran. Libraries were prepared by immunoSEQ multiplex PCR; TCRdb keeps only in-frame clonotypes and omits some of them. This sample carries under 90,000 clones, approximately 80% of them seen once, and the ten largest clones take roughly 3.5%. The chain links TRBV18 to TRBJ2-7; 9 nucleotides match TRBD1. This TCR derives from a man aged 35-49 years in good health and CMV-seronegative. Sequenced sample: PBMCs. The CDR3 DNA reads TGTGCCAGCTCCCGCGTCGGGGACAGGGCGTCCGAGCAGTACTTC. This translates into CASSRVGDRASEQYF.